This T cell receptor (beta chain) was obtained from a study of somatic mutations in cytotoxic T cells in rheumatoid arthritis. Whole-study context: Patient blood (approximately 30 ml EDTA) was taken immediately after diagnosis and before treatment. Certain V beta antibody-stained T-cell populations, V beta1+ cells sequenced for TCRB among them, were flow-sorted to nearly 100% purity.

Positive magnetic bead selection isolated CD4+ and CD8+ cells, and flow cytometry checked purity. The CDR3 totals 17 residues. Per the germline V gene, CDR1 is SGHTS and CDR2 is YDEGEE. V trimming: 4 bases; J trimming: 5 bases; junction bases outside the gene matches: 17. Study-wide results and caveats: Age-matched healthy controls and rheumatoid arthritis patients had CD8+ T-cell clonality that did not differ significantly.

A note on this clone: Its antigen remains unidentified.

Clones were read by immunoSEQ multiplex PCR, and TCRdb kept only the in-frame ones, dropping some. This repertoire shows fewer than 40,000 clones, 82% found once; its top ten account for under 9%. The sequence was collected from an adult with rheumatoid arthritis. The genes are TRBV5-8 and TRBJ1-2; 7 bases agree with TRBD1. The material sequenced was CD8+ T cells sorted from blood. The CDR3 region has the DNA TGTGCCAGCAGCGAAGGAGTCGAGAGGGACAGTCATTATGGCTACACCTTC. Its translation: CASSEGVERDSHYGYTF. The whole variable domain, remainder taken from reference TRBV5-8 and TRBJ1-2, is EAGVTQSPTHLIKTRGQQATLRCSPISGHTSVYWYQQALGLGLQFLLWYDEGEERNRGNFPPRFSGRQFPNYSSELNVNALELEDSALYLCASSEGVERDSHYGYTFGSGTRLTVV.